The clone carrying this T cell receptor beta chain was seen a handful of times. No antigen is known for it. Germline V gives CDR1 SGHTA, CDR2 FQGNSA. This CDR3 is 14 amino acids long. V was clipped by 5 bases and J by 6 bases; unmatched bases: 10. Extracted total RNA amounted to at least 5 micrograms for each sample. The data stem from a study of blood T cells in healthy people across ages. Using a J-beta primer mix together with a sample-barcoded 5' primer, a second PCR was run for roughly 6 to 12 cycles. TCRdb used MiXCR to reprocess the 5' RACE reads, holding one entry per CDR3 protein. In the table there are some 710,000 distinct CDR3 sequences, about half of which are singletons. Broader study findings: Investigators viewed diversity estimates from one million T cells as underestimates, the study reported. Reliance upon unsorted PBMCs precluded definitive naive versus antigen-experienced comparison.

Input material: blood. The rearrangement links TRBV7-2 to TRBJ2-7, with TRBD2 matching over 7 bases. This receptor was obtained from a man aged 80 or over in good health. The CDR3 DNA follows: TGTGCCAGCAGCGTAAGCGGGGCCGGGGGCGAGCAGTACTTC. Amino acids: CASSVSGAGGEQYF.